A single sample is the source of the 22 T cell receptor beta chains below, sequenced in a study of vaccination and CD4 T cells after COVID-19. The antigens these receptors bind are not known. The Oncomine TCR Beta short-read assay was what sequenced the DNA obtained from cultured CD4+ T cells. MiXCR, applied by TCRdb to the PCR reads, yields one record per CDR3 protein. The sample lists over 11,000 distinct CDR3 sequences; 45% to 70% were seen once. Treatment: roughly ten-day PBMC culture with coronavirus spike peptide pools or control peptides (ViraFEST assay). Source: CD4+ T cells from blood, cultured in vitro, taken before SARS-CoV-2 vaccination. The receptors stem from a human donor who had recovered from COVID-19.

The chain uses TRBV7-9 and TRBJ2-3; D is possibly TRBD2 (6 bases). V shed 4 bases and J shed 1 base, with 9 bases lying between them. Germline CDR1 and CDR2: SEHNR and FQNEAQ (reference sequence). The CDR3 contains 14 residues. CDR3 sequence: CASSSERGTDTQYF. CDR3 in DNA: TGTGCCAGCAGCTCGGAGCGGGGCACAGATACGCAGTATTTT. Filled out from reference TRBV7-9 and TRBJ2-3, the complete variable domain reads DTGVSQNPRHKITKRGQNVTFRCDPISEHNRLYWYRQTLGQGPEFLTYFQNEAQLEKSRLLSDRFSAERPKGSFSTLEIQRTEQGDSAMYLCASSSERGTDTQYFGPGTRLTVL.

A note on this clonotype: An end of the junction differs from the germline gene, which may be a read error. The genes are TRBV27 and TRBJ2-5, with D tentatively TRBD1 (6 bases). This CDR3 spans 14 amino acids. Germline V gene sequence: CDR1 MNHEY, CDR2 SMNVEV (reference sequence). The CDR3 region has the DNA TGTGCCAACAGTTTATCAGGGGCAGAAGAGACCCAGTACTTC. Protein product: CANSLSGAEETQYF.

This clonotype has only one observation. The chain carries TRBV11-2 and TRBJ2-5; D possibly matches TRBD1 or TRBD2 (5 bases each). Trimming left V 5 bases short and J 4 bases short, with 17 bases between. The CDR3 consists of 15 residues. Germline CDR1 and CDR2: SGHAT and FQNNGV. CDR3 residues: CASSTRGRGPETQYF. The CDR3 coding sequence is TGTGCCAGCAGCACCCGGGGAAGGGGTCCAGAGACCCAGTACTTC.

Notes on this clonotype: At one end the junction does not follow the germline gene, possibly because of a read error. The chain's CDR3 is CASSIVGILSFNEQFF. DNA for the CDR3: TGTGCCAGTAGTATAGTGGGTATTCTGTCCTTCAATGAGCAGTTCTTC. The chain recombines TRBV19 with TRBJ2-1; D call uncertain. Germline lookup yields CDR1 LNHDA and CDR2 SQIVND (reference sequence). The CDR3 consists of 16 residues. The full variable domain, with the rest looked up from reference TRBV19 and TRBJ2-1, is DGGITQSPKYLFRKEGQNVTLSCEQNLNHDAMYWYRQDPGQGLRLIYYSQIVNDFQKGDIAEGYSVSREKKESFPLTVTSAQKNPTAFYLCASSIVGILSFNEQFFGPGTRLTVL.

The rearrangement joins TRBV19 to TRBJ1-2; D is possibly TRBD1 (6 bases). This CDR3 contains 12 residues. Germline-derived CDR1 and CDR2 are LNHDA and SQIVND (reference sequence). Trimming pared 10 bases from V and 8 bases from J, leaving 17 bases between. Here the CDR3 reads CATPGGGDGYTF. CDR3 sequence (DNA): TGTGCCACCCCGGGGGGGGGCGACGGCTACACCTTC. The entire variable domain, with the rest obtained from reference TRBV19 and TRBJ1-2, is as follows: DGGITQSPKYLFRKEGQNVTLSCEQNLNHDAMYWYRQDPGQGLRLIYYSQIVNDFQKGDIAEGYSVSREKKESFPLTVTSAQKNPTAFYLCATPGGGDGYTFGSGTRLTVV.

The rearrangement links TRBV7-8 to TRBJ2-2, with a weak D call TRBD2 (5 bases). Germline CDR1 and CDR2: SGHVS and FQNEAQ. V was shortened by 2 bases and J by 0 bases, with 7 bases between the two germline ends. The length of the CDR3 is 15 residues. The CDR3 loop is CASSLLRANTGELFF. The CDR3 DNA is TGTGCCAGCAGCTTATTGCGGGCGAACACCGGGGAGCTGTTTTTT.

This clonotype was seen only a few times. The chain employs TRBV7-2 and TRBJ1-3; 8 bases align to TRBD1. The V segment lost 4 bases and the J segment 8 bases; nucleotides outside the gene matches: 4. CDR1 SGHTA and CDR2 FQGNSA come from the germline V gene. The CDR3 runs to 13 residues. For the CDR3, the DNA is TGTGCCAGCAGCTCGACAGGGGTGGACACCATATATTTT. Encoded protein: CASSSTGVDTIYF. Filled out from reference TRBV7-2 and TRBJ1-3, the complete variable domain reads GAGVSQSPSNKVTEKGKDVELRCDPISGHTALYWYRQSLGQGLEFLIYFQGNSAPDKSGLPSDRFSAERTGGSVSTLTIQRTQQEDSAVYLCASSSTGVDTIYFGEGSWLTVV.

This clonotype is labeled medium-sized (0.01 to 0.1%). The chain carries TRBV7-9 and TRBJ1-2; D ambiguous. Trimming removed 3 bases from V and 7 bases from J, with 12 bases in between. CDR3 length: 13 amino acids. CDR1 SEHNR and CDR2 FQNEAQ come from the germline V gene (reference sequence). The CDR3 DNA is TGTGCCAGCAGCTTGGGTTCAGGCCTTGGCTACACCTTC. It yields the protein CASSLGSGLGYTF.

This clonotype was seen more than once but under ten times. The chain combines TRBV6-1 with TRBJ2-7; TRBD2 matches at 11 bases. CDR1 MNHNS and CDR2 SASEGT come from the germline V gene. This CDR3 has 13 residues. V was clipped by 6 bases and J by 4 bases; unmatched bases: 2. This CDR3 is CASRASGRYEQYF. The CDR3 coding sequence is TGTGCCAGCAGGGCTAGCGGGAGGTACGAGCAGTACTTC.

Here the CDR3 reads CASSIQSAVNSPLHF. In nucleotides, the CDR3 is TGTGCCAGTAGTATCCAATCGGCAGTTAATTCACCCCTCCACTTT. The chain recombines TRBV19 with TRBJ1-6; no definite D call. CDR1 and CDR2 (germline): LNHDA, SQIVND (reference sequence). The germline V and J ends were trimmed by 3 bases and 6 bases, with 12 bases remaining between them. The length of the CDR3 is 15 residues. Based on the CDR3 plus reference TRBV19 and TRBJ1-6, the full variable domain is DGGITQSPKYLFRKEGQNVTLSCEQNLNHDAMYWYRQDPGQGLRLIYYSQIVNDFQKGDIAEGYSVSREKKESFPLTVTSAQKNPTAFYLCASSIQSAVNSPLHFGNGTRLTVT.

By sample fraction, this clonotype is medium-sized (0.01 to 0.1%). The V and J genes are TRBV19 and TRBJ1-5; TRBD1 agrees at 9 bases. Trimming removed 4 bases from V and 3 bases from J; junction bases left unmatched: 7. Germline V CDR1 and CDR2: LNHDA, SQIVND (reference sequence). This CDR3 is built from 16 residues. CDR3 coding DNA: TGTGCCAGTAGTACGCCGGACAGGGGCAACAATCAGCCCCAGCATTTT. Amino acid sequence: CASSTPDRGNNQPQHF.

The J gene is TRBJ2-3, the V gene TRBV7-2; D is possibly TRBD2 (5 bases). The germline V gene has CDR1 SGHTA and CDR2 FQGNSA. This CDR3 spans 14 amino acids. V was trimmed by 1 base and J by 6 bases, leaving 11 bases between them. CDR3 sequence: CASSLVGEMDTQYF. The CDR3 DNA is TGTGCCAGCAGCTTAGTTGGGGAGATGGATACGCAGTATTTT. Combining the CDR3 with reference TRBV7-2 and TRBJ2-3 gives the whole variable domain GAGVSQSPSNKVTEKGKDVELRCDPISGHTALYWYRQSLGQGLEFLIYFQGNSAPDKSGLPSDRFSAERTGGSVSTLTIQRTQQEDSAVYLCASSLVGEMDTQYFGPGTRLTVL.

The chain has TRBV19 and TRBJ2-7, with D uncertain. CDR3 size: 12 residues. CDR1 is LNHDA and CDR2 is SQIVND in the germline V gene (reference sequence). Deletions cut 8 bases from V and 0 bases from J, with 8 bases between. CDR3 DNA: TGTGCCAGTTCGGGCGCCTCCTACGAGCAGTACTTC. Translating gives CASSGASYEQYF.

The chain carries TRBV7-2 and TRBJ2-7; 7 bases map to TRBD2. Germline loops: CDR1 SGHTA, CDR2 FQGNSA. CDR3 length equals 17 residues. J gave up 4 bases and V 0 bases, and 12 bases lay outside the gene matches. The CDR3 sequence: CASSLARGGSSVYEQYF. CDR3 coding DNA: TGTGCCAGCAGCTTAGCGCGTGGCGGGAGTAGTGTTTACGAGCAGTACTTC.

Points on this clonotype: The DNA is omitted, as the CDR3 cannot be located on it reliably, and the CDR3 follows TCRdb's listing. V gene TRBV7-6 combines with J gene TRBJ1-5. The CDR3 is made up of 21 amino acids, end residues included. From germline, CDR1 is SGHVS and CDR2 FNYEAQ. This chain's CDR3 is CASSLGFHEQYFGPGNQPQHF.

In its sample, this clonotype was seen a few times. The CDR3 loop is CASTTAPYNEQFF. The CDR3 DNA follows: TGTGCCAGCACAACGGCACCCTACAATGAGCAGTTCTTC. V usage is TRBV27 and J usage is TRBJ2-1, with D unresolved. CDR3 length equals 13 residues. V was trimmed by 7 bases and J by 2 bases, leaving 9 bases between them. Germline assignment: CDR1 MNHEY and CDR2 SMNVEV (reference sequence).

The V call is TRBV5-4, the J call TRBJ2-5; D remains ambiguous. The CDR3 runs 12 residues. V was shortened by 2 bases and J by 2 bases, with 4 bases between the two germline ends. Germline V gives CDR1 SGHNT, CDR2 YYREEE (reference sequence). Here the CDR3 DNA reads TGTGCCAGCAGCTTACCACAAGAGACCCAGTACTTC. This translates into CASSLPQETQYF.

This clonotype was seen only a few times. V and J are TRBV6-1 and TRBJ1-2; D is uncertain. Germline loops: CDR1 MNHNS, CDR2 SASEGT. Trimming shortened V by 8 bases and J by 4 bases, and 17 bases separated the two germline ends. This CDR3 is 14 amino acids long. CDR3 in amino acids: CASAKEGLRYGYTF. The CDR3 region has the DNA TGTGCCAGCGCTAAGGAGGGCTTACGCTATGGCTACACCTTC.

The chain links TRBV20-1 to TRBJ1-5, with D uncertain. V was pared by 3 bases and J by 0 bases, with 12 bases between. The CDR3 is 15 amino acids. The V gene's germline CDR1 is DFQATT and CDR2 SNEGSKA (reference sequence). The DNA for the CDR3 is TGCAGTGCTAGGCACAGTGTCGGTAGCAATCAGCCCCAGCATTTT. Residues: CSARHSVGSNQPQHF.

In this sample, this clonotype turned up a few times. The chain links TRBV19 to TRBJ1-2; D is possibly TRBD1 (5 bases). Germline V lookup: CDR1 LNHDA, CDR2 SQIVND (reference sequence). The V gene lost 7 bases and the J gene lost 3 bases, with 12 bases spanning the gap. CDR3 size: 13 residues. The CDR3 loop reads CASTRGGYYGYTF. CDR3 nucleotides: TGTGCCAGTACCCGGGGGGGGTACTATGGCTACACCTTC.

This chain's CDR3 is CASSLSDSYGYTF. The CDR3 DNA reads as TGTGCCAGCAGTCTCTCGGACAGCTATGGCTACACCTTC. The chain links TRBV6-1 to TRBJ1-2; D is possibly TRBD1 (6 bases). With 5 bases removed from V and 4 bases from J, the gap between germline ends came to 11 bases. The length of the CDR3 is 13 residues. Germline V lookup: CDR1 MNHNS, CDR2 SASEGT.

This clonotype is labeled medium-sized (0.01 to 0.1%). The chain is built from TRBV20-1 and TRBJ1-5, with 11 bases that match TRBD1. The CDR3 is made up of 14 amino acids. The V gene's germline CDR1 is DFQATT and CDR2 SNEGSKA (reference sequence). V lost 1 base and J lost 7; bases outside the gene matches: 3. The CDR3 coding sequence is TGCAGTGCTAGAGGGGGGACAGGGGGACAGCCCCAGCATTTT. Its protein is CSARGGTGGQPQHF.